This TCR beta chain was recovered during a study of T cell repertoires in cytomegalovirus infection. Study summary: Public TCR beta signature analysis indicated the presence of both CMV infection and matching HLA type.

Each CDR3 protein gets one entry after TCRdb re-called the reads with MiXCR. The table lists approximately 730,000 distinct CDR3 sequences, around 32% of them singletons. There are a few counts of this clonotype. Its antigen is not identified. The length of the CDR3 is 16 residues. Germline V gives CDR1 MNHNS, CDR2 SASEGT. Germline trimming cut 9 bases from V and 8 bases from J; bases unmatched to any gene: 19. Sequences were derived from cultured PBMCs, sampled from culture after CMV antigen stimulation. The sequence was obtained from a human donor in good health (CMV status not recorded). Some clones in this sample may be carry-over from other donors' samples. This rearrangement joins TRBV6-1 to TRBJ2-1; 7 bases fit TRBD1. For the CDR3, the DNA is TGTGCCAGTCACAGGGGTACGAGCTATACAACGGATGAGCAGTTCTTC. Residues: CASHRGTSYTTDEQFF.